What follows are 19 T cell receptor beta chains derived from one specimen sequenced in a study of vaccination and CD4 T cells after COVID-19. Researchers used the Oncomine TCR Beta short-read assay to sequence DNA from cultured CD4+ T cells. TCRdb recomputed calls from the PCR reads with MiXCR, one row per CDR3 protein. Here the sample spans roughly 9,000 distinct CDR3 sequences, less than 65% being singletons. Their antigens remain unidentified. As for treatment: roughly ten-day PBMC culture with coronavirus spike peptide pools or control peptides (ViraFEST assay). Sequencing used CD4+ T cells from blood, cultured in vitro. The receptors come from a human donor who had recovered from COVID-19.

By frequency in the sample, this clonotype is large. The J gene is TRBJ2-2, the V gene TRBV7-9, with 11 bases fitting TRBD1. There are 16 residues in the CDR3. The germline V gene has CDR1 SEHNR and CDR2 FQNEAQ (reference sequence). Trimming at V came to 5 bases and at J to 4 bases, leaving 6 bases not matched to a gene. The CDR3 nucleotides read TGTGCCAGCAGCCGGTCGGGACAGGGGGTCACCGGGGAGCTGTTTTTT. Translation: CASSRSGQGVTGELFF.

V gene TRBV7-9 combines with J gene TRBJ2-5, with D possibly being TRBD2 (5 bases). The germline CDR1 and CDR2 sequences are SEHNR and FQNEAQ (reference sequence). V shed 4 bases and J shed 2 bases, with 11 bases lying between them. CDR3 length: 14 amino acids. This CDR3 reads CASSYGVRQETQYF. The DNA for the CDR3 is TGTGCCAGCAGCTACGGGGTACGGCAAGAGACCCAGTACTTC.

The CDR3 DNA is TGTGCCAGCAGCCCCGGACAGCGAGAAGCTTTCTTT. Encoded protein: CASSPGQREAFF. This sequence joins TRBV6-1 and TRBJ1-1, with D possibly matching TRBD1 (6 bases). The CDR3 is 12 amino acids. V was clipped by 6 bases and J by 8 bases, with 13 bases between them. Germline loops: CDR1 MNHNS, CDR2 SASEGT.

By share of the sample, this clonotype is medium-sized (0.01 to 0.1%). The chain recombines TRBV19 with TRBJ1-1; unclear D gene. This CDR3 is built from 13 residues. Germline lookup yields CDR1 LNHDA and CDR2 SQIVND (reference sequence). Trimming shortened V by 7 bases and J by 5 bases, and 14 bases separated the two germline ends. In nucleotides, the CDR3 is TGTGCCAGTACCCCAAGCGTTAGGACTGAAGCTTTCTTT. Translating it yields CASTPSVRTEAFF.

Notes on this clonotype: Mismatch with germline at one junction end may stem from a read error. This chain's CDR3 is CSATQEPNSEAFF. In DNA, the CDR3 is TGCAGTGCTACTCAGGAGCCGAACTCTGAAGCTTTCTTT. The V call is TRBV20-1, the J call TRBJ1-1; D remains unclear. Germline V gene sequence: CDR1 DFQATT, CDR2 SNEGSKA (reference sequence). The CDR3 has 13 residues.

V and J are TRBV12-3 or TRBV12-4 and TRBJ2-7; D gene uncertain. V was clipped by 4 bases and J by 3 bases, with 19 bases between them. This CDR3 spans 16 amino acids. The CDR3 sequence is CASSSPNTAAVYEQYF. In DNA, the CDR3 is TGTGCCAGCAGTTCCCCCAATACAGCTGCGGTCTACGAGCAGTACTTC.

V is TRBV27 and J is TRBJ1-6; maybe TRBD1 (5 bases). Germline lookup yields CDR1 MNHEY and CDR2 SMNVEV (reference sequence). The CDR3 covers 15 residues. Trimming removed 6 bases at V and 10 bases at J, with 19 bases between. The CDR3 sequence: CASRAGTAPVSPLHF. The CDR3 bases are TGTGCCAGCAGGGCGGGGACGGCCCCCGTATCACCCCTCCACTTT.

V and J are TRBV6-1 and TRBJ1-4; D unclear. V was pared by 8 bases and J by 8 bases, with 21 bases between. This CDR3 is 15 amino acids long. Germline CDR1 reads MNHNS; CDR2 reads SASEGT. CDR3 sequence: CASVDARAGGEKLFF. The CDR3 region has the DNA TGTGCCAGCGTTGATGCGAGGGCCGGAGGGGAAAAACTGTTTTTT.

The chain has TRBV10-3 and TRBJ1-1; a weak D match, TRBD1 (5 bases). CDR3 length: 15 residues. Looked up from germline, CDR1 is ENHRY and CDR2 is SYGVKD. V lost 4 bases to trimming and J lost 4 bases, with 16 bases between them. CDR3 amino acids: CAISGGRRAVTEAFF. The CDR3 bases are TGTGCCATCAGTGGGGGTCGCAGGGCTGTCACTGAAGCTTTCTTT.

J is TRBJ2-6 and V is TRBV24-1; D remains unclear. This CDR3 is 16 amino acids long. V shed 5 bases and J shed 0 bases, with 10 bases lying between them. The germline V gene has CDR1 KGHDR and CDR2 SFDVKD. In nucleotides, the CDR3 is TGTGCCACCAGTGCAACACGAGCCTCTGGGGCCAACGTCCTGACTTTC. It is translated as CATSATRASGANVLTF.

The rearrangement uses TRBV6-1 and TRBJ2-1, with 7 bases that match TRBD2. CDR3 size: 15 residues. V trimming: 6 bases; J trimming: 12 bases; junction bases outside the gene matches: 17. Germline CDR1 MNHNS, CDR2 SASEGT. The CDR3 nucleotides are TGTGCCAGCAGCTCACGCCAGGGCGGGAGCTCGTCGCAGTTCTTC. It is translated as CASSSRQGGSSSQFF.

The rearrangement links TRBV5-1 to TRBJ2-1; 9 bases are a match to TRBD2. CDR3 size: 16 residues. CDR1 and CDR2 from the germline V gene are SGHRS and YFSETQ. The junction had 11 bases not matched to a gene; V was cut back by 5 bases and J by 5 bases. Written as DNA, the CDR3 is TGCGCCAGCAGTCGGGTAGCGGGAGACTGGAACAATGAGCAGTTCTTC. Translation: CASSRVAGDWNNEQFF.

V and J are TRBV19 and TRBJ1-6; possible D gene TRBD1, 6 bases. Germline V gives CDR1 LNHDA, CDR2 SQIVND (reference sequence). This CDR3 spans 18 amino acids. V lost 2 bases and J 0 bases, leaving 14 bases between the germline ends. The CDR3 DNA reads TGTGCCAGTAGTATACCGGGGGCGACACGCTCCTATAATTCACCCCTCCACTTT. As protein: CASSIPGATRSYNSPLHF.

The chain couples TRBV12-3 or TRBV12-4 to TRBJ2-7; TRBD2 aligns across 8 bases. The CDR3 extends over 14 amino acids. The ends lost 9 bases at V and 4 bases at J; junction bases unmatched: 11. The CDR3 region is CASQRTSGGYEQYF. The CDR3 DNA is TGTGCCAGTCAGCGGACCTCGGGAGGGTACGAGCAGTACTTC.

The chain joins TRBV9 to TRBJ1-2; weak D call: TRBD1 (5 bases). Germline-derived CDR1 and CDR2 are SGDLS and YYNGEE. Trimming left V 4 bases short and J 4 bases short, with 14 bases between. This CDR3 comprises 14 residues. CDR3 DNA sequence: TGTGCCAGCAGCCCGGAGGGGCTTTTCTATGGCTACACCTTC. Residues: CASSPEGLFYGYTF. The full variable domain, rest sourced from reference TRBV9 and TRBJ1-2, is DSGVTQTPKHLITATGQRVTLRCSPRSGDLSVYWYQQSLDQGLQFLIQYYNGEERAKGNILERFSAQQFPDLHSELNLSSLELGDSALYFCASSPEGLFYGYTFGSGTRLTVV.

The chain is built from TRBV2 and TRBJ1-2; the match to TRBD1 covers 8 bases. The CDR3 is made up of 12 amino acids. Trimming took 6 bases from V and 8 from J; bases not matched to a gene: 5. Germline values: CDR1 SNHLY, CDR2 FYNNEI. CDR3 bases: TGTGCCAGCAGATTGACAGGGGAGGGCTACACCTTC. Protein sequence: CASRLTGEGYTF.

The chain has TRBV20-1 and TRBJ2-5; 14 bases map to TRBD2. The length of the CDR3 is 19 residues. V lost 2 bases and J lost 2; bases outside the gene matches: 13. Per germline, CDR1 DFQATT and CDR2 SNEGSKA (reference sequence). CDR3 nucleotides: TGCAGTGCTAGACCAACTGACCCCTGGACTAGCGGGGGGCAAGAGACCCAGTACTTC. This encodes CSARPTDPWTSGGQETQYF.

The chain has TRBV15 and TRBJ1-1, with D unresolved. Trimming removed 3 bases at V and 7 bases at J, with 21 bases between. This CDR3 is 16 amino acids long. Germline lookup yields CDR1 LNHNV and CDR2 YYDKDF (reference sequence). For the CDR3, the DNA is TGTGCCACCAGCAGGTGGTCAGAGACAAGACGGGGTGAAGCTTTCTTT. Translation: CATSRWSETRRGEAFF. Drawing the rest from reference TRBV15 and TRBJ1-1, the complete variable domain is DAMVIQNPRYQVTQFGKPVTLSCSQTLNHNVMYWYQQKSSQAPKLLFHYYDKDFNNEADTPDNFQSRRPNTSFCFLDIRSPGLGDTAMYLCATSRWSETRRGEAFFGQGTRLTVV.

V usage is TRBV15 and J usage is TRBJ2-7; no firm D call. Trimming took off 3 bases at V and 6 bases at J, with 9 bases between the two ends. This CDR3 has 12 residues. Germline assignment: CDR1 LNHNV and CDR2 YYDKDF (reference sequence). CDR3 sequence: CATSSVEREQYF. CDR3 nucleotides: TGTGCCACCAGCAGTGTGGAGCGCGAGCAGTACTTC.